The T cell receptor (beta chain) under discussion was sequenced for a study of OX40 agonist ivuxolimab in advanced cancers. A note on the overall study: Ivuxolimab was an agonistic, fully human IgG2 monoclonal antibody directed against OX40 (CD134), a costimulatory receptor. Intravenous ivuxolimab was administered to patients every 2 weeks at six dose levels: 0.01, 0.1, 0.3, 1.5, 3 and 10 mg/kg. Of the 50 to 55 dose-escalation patients, hepatocellular carcinoma was present in about 20, melanoma in roughly 15, renal cell carcinoma in 9 and head and neck cancer in 9. In the dose-escalation cohort, 82.7% of patients were male, and the mean age was roughly 60 years, with a range of roughly 20 to 79. Patients were allowed to have had prior anti-PD-1, anti-PD-L1 or anti-CTLA-4 therapy, and 40% of the dose-escalation patients had previously received checkpoint inhibitors. Partial responses occurred in three dose-escalation patients: two with cutaneous melanoma and one with hepatocellular carcinoma. The point of sequencing TCRbeta in the periphery was to test whether ivuxolimab changed TCR sequence diversity and drove clonal T-cell expansion. The paper covers the monotherapy dose-escalation part of the phase I ivuxolimab trial, which included N ≈ 50 patients.

Paper-wide results and their limitations: Low levels of normalized T-cell clonal expansion were also seen in some patients who did not respond. In partial responders in the 0.1-3.0 mg/kg groups, normalized peripheral clonal expansion was found to be among the lowest, especially among CD8+ T cells. After ivuxolimab, CD8+ T cells had more expanded clones than CD4+ T cells on average. The antigen specificity of the clonally expanded peripheral T cells was not determined. Clonal expansion of both CD4+ and CD8+ blood T cells was observed from baseline to week 6 at doses 0.1 to 3.0 mg/kg.

Of note for this clone: Its cognate antigen has yet to be identified. No much larger clone exists at a distance of one base, and base qualities are not known.

Genomic DNA was isolated from the sorted cells so that the TCRbeta CDR3 region could be sequenced. TCRbeta CDR3 regions were sequenced using the immunoSEQ Assay. The clones in this table, taken by TCRdb from immuneACCESS, are in-frame only. Not every clone is retained; where verified, under half of the shortfall comes from an unresolved V gene, and the cause of the rest is unknown. The sample table lists 83,000 or so clones, around four fifths of them with a count of one. 1.5% to 2% of the sample is held by the ten biggest clonotypes. Patients with a history of autoimmune disease or receiving systemic immunosuppression were excluded from the trial. In every dose cohort, peripheral blood was drawn for TCR sequencing at baseline, cycle 4 day 1, and cycle 7 day 1. Samples came from an open-label, multicenter, first-in-human phase I dose-escalation trial of ivuxolimab. Adults with locally advanced or metastatic head and neck squamous cell, hepatocellular, melanoma or renal cell carcinoma were enrolled in the trial. Before TCR sequencing, CD4+ T cells and CD8+ T cells from peripheral blood were sorted into separate populations.

The CDR3 contains 16 residues, cysteine and phenylalanine counted. Here the CDR3 DNA is all that survives: 48 bases in frame from base 1. Relative to germline, V is 0 bases shorter and J is 3 bases shorter, with 12 bases between their ends. CDR1 and CDR2 are drawn from the germline V gene: SGDLS, YYNGEE. The TCR was taken from an adult with an advanced solid tumor such as melanoma, head and neck, liver or kidney cancer. The material was CD4+ or CD8+ T cells sorted from blood, obtained in a trial of the OX40 agonist ivuxolimab. The sequence joins TRBV9 to TRBJ1-4; the D gene remains uncertain. The DNA is as follows: TGTGCCAGCAGCGTAGGGGTAGGAACCCCTAATGAAAAACTGTTTTTT. Translated, this is CASSVGVGTPNEKLFF.